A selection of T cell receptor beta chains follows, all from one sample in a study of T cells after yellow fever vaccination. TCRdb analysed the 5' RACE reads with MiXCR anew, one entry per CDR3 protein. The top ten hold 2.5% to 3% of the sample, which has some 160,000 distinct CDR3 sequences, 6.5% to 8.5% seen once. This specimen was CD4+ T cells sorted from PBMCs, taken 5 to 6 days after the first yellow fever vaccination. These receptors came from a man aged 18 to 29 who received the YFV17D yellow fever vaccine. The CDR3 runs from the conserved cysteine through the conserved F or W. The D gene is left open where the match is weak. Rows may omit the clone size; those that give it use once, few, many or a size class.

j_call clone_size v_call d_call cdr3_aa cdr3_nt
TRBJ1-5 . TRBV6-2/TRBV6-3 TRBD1 CASSRQGEAQPQHF TGTGCCAGCAGTCGACAGGGTGAGGCTCAGCCCCAGCATTTT
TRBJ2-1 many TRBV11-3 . CASGNAGTLKFF TGTGCCAGCGGGAACGCCGGGACTTTGAAGTTCTTC
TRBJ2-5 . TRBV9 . CASSRRGVKETQYF TGTGCCAGCTCCCGAAGAGGGGTTAAAGAGACCCAGTACTTC
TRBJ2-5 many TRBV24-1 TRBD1 CATSDRTGGDETQYF TGTGCCACCAGTGACCGGACAGGGGGCGACGAGACCCAGTACTTC
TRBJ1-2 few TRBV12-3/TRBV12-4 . CASRKGNYGYTF TGTGCCAGCAGAAAGGGAAACTATGGCTACACCTTC
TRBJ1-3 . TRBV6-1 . CASTDPGSDTIYF TGTGCCAGCACCGATCCGGGGTCAGACACCATATATTTT
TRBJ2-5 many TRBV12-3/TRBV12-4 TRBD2 CASSTGLAISETQYF TGTGCCAGCAGTACGGGACTAGCGATCTCAGAGACCCAGTACTTC
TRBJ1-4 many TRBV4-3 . CASSHRTDANEKLFF TGCGCCAGCAGCCACCGGACAGATGCTAATGAAAAACTGTTTTTT
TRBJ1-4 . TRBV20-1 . CSARASGNEKLFF TGCAGTGCTAGAGCGAGTGGAAATGAAAAACTGTTTTTT
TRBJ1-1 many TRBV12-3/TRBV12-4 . CASSFSQGEAFF TGTGCCAGCAGTTTTAGCCAGGGTGAGGCTTTCTTT
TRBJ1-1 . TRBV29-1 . CSALGVSTEAFF TGCAGCGCTCTAGGGGTGAGCACTGAAGCTTTCTTT
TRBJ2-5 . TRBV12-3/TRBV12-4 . CASSDAGTLQETQYF TGTGCCAGCAGTGACGCGGGGACTCTCCAAGAGACCCAGTACTTC
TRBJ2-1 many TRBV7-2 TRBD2 CASSLVVAGGLNEQFF TGTGCCAGCAGCTTAGTGGTAGCGGGGGGACTCAATGAGCAGTTCTTC
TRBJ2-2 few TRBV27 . CASSYVLSGGELFF TGTGCCAGCAGTTACGTACTTAGCGGCGGGGAGCTGTTTTTT
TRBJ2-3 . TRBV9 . CASSVRSAGRTDTQYF TGTGCCAGCAGCGTAAGGTCTGCGGGGAGAACAGATACGCAGTATTTT
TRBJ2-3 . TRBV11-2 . CASSFLGTDTQYF TGTGCCAGCAGCTTTTTAGGCACAGATACGCAGTATTTT
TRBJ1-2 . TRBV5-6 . CASSFGGSATNYGYTF TGTGCCAGCAGCTTCGGGGGGTCCGCAACTAACTATGGCTACACCTTC
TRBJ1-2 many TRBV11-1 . CASSLEGLGYTF TGTGCCAGCAGCTTAGAAGGGCTTGGCTACACCTTC
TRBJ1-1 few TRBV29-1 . CSAKPRQAGTEAFF TGCAGCGCCAAGCCCCGACAGGCGGGCACTGAAGCTTTCTTT
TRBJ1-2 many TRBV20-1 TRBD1 CSARADRGVVSYTF TGCAGTGCTAGAGCGGACAGGGGTGTGGTGAGCTACACCTTC
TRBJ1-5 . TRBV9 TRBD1 CASSEGQGDQPQHF TGTGCCAGCAGCGAGGGACAGGGGGATCAGCCCCAGCATTTT
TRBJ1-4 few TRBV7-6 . CASRQGAGEKLFF TGTGCCAGCAGACAGGGAGCCGGGGAAAAACTGTTTTTT
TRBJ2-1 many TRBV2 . CAGGQGPYNEQFF TGTGCCGGGGGCCAGGGCCCCTACAATGAGCAGTTCTTC
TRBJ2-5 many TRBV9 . CASSALRGPETQYF TGTGCCAGCAGCGCGCTTAGGGGCCCAGAGACCCAGTACTTC
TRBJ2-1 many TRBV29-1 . CSVGVRARYNEQFF TGCAGCGTTGGAGTCAGGGCTAGGTACAATGAGCAGTTCTTC
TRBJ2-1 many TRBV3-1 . CASSQKGGSYNEQFF TGTGCCAGCAGCCAAAAGGGTGGGAGCTACAATGAGCAGTTCTTC
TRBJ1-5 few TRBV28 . CASSPGYTSGNQPQHF TGTGCCAGCAGTCCAGGGTACACGAGCGGCAATCAGCCCCAGCATTTT
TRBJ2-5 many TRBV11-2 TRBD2 CASSLEGLAAQETQYF TGTGCCAGCAGCTTAGAGGGACTAGCAGCTCAAGAGACCCAGTACTTC
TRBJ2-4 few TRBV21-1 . CASSKGPGPAKNIQYF TGTGCCAGCAGCAAAGGCCCGGGGCCGGCCAAAAACATTCAGTACTTC
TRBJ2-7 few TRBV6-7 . CASSNKRTAQRGEQYF TGTGCCAGCAGCAACAAAAGGACAGCCCAGCGGGGCGAGCAGTACTTC
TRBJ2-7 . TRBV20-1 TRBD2 CSARSVAGGRSYEQYF TGCAGTGCTAGATCCGTAGCGGGGGGTCGCTCCTACGAGCAGTACTTC
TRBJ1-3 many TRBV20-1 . CSAESDSSGNTIYF TGCAGTGCTGAAAGTGACAGTTCTGGAAACACCATATATTTT
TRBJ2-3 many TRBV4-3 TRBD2 CASTRVAGVRDTQYF TGCGCCAGCACGAGGGTGGCGGGGGTTAGAGATACGCAGTATTTT
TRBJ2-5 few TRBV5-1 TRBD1 CASTEGGVVETQYF TGCGCCAGCACGGAAGGGGGCGTTGTAGAGACCCAGTACTTC
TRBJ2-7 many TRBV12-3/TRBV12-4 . CASSISTGFEQYF TGTGCCAGCAGCATCAGTACAGGGTTCGAGCAGTACTTC
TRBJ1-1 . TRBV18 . CASSYQGNTEAFF TGTGCCAGTTCATACCAGGGGAACACTGAAGCTTTCTTT
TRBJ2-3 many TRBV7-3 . CASSPGLEDADTQYF TGTGCCAGCAGCCCGGGCCTGGAGGACGCAGATACGCAGTATTTT